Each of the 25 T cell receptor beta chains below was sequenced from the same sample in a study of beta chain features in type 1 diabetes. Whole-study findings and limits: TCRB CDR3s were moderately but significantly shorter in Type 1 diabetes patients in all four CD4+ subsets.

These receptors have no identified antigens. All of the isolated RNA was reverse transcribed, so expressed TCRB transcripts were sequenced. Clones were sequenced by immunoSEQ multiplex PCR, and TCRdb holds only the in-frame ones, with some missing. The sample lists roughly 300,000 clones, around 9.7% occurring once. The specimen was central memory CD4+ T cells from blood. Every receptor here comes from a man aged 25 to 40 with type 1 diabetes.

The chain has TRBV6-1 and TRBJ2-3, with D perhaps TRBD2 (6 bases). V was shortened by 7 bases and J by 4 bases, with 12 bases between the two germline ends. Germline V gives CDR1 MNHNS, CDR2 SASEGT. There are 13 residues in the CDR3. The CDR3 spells CASTEEGPDTQYF. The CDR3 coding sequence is TGTGCCAGCACCGAGGAGGGTCCAGATACGCAGTATTTT.

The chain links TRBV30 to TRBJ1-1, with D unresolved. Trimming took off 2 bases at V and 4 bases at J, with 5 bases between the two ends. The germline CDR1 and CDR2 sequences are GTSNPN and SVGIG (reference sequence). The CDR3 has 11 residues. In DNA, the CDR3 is TGTGCCTGGAGTTCTCTCACTGAAGCTTTCTTT. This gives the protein CAWSSLTEAFF. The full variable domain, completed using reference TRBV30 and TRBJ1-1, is SQTIHQWPATLVQPVGSPLSLECTVEGTSNPNLYWYRQAAGRGLQLLFYSVGIGQISSEVPQNLSASRPQDRQFILSSKKLLLSDSGFYLCAWSSLTEAFFGQGTRLTVV.

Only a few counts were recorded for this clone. The CDR3 bases are TGCGCCAGCAGTGATGGAGACAGCTCTGGAAACACCATATATTTT. Amino acid sequence: CASSDGDSSGNTIYF. V and J are TRBV10-2 and TRBJ1-3; D perhaps matches TRBD1 (5 bases). Trimming took 3 bases from V and 0 from J, leaving 9 bases between them. The CDR3 contains 15 residues. Germline V gene data show CDR1 as WSHSY and CDR2 as SAAADI.

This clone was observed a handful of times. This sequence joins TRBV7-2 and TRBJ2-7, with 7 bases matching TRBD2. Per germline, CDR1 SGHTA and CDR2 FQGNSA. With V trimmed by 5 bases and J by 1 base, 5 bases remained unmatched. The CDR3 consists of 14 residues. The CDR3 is CASSLGGFSYEQYF. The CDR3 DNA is TGTGCCAGCAGCCTCGGGGGGTTTTCCTACGAGCAGTACTTC.

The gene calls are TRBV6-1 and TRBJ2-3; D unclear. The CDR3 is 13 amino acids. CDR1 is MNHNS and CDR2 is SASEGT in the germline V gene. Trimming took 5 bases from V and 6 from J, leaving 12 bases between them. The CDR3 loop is CASSTQLRDTQYF. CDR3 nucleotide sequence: TGTGCCAGCAGTACCCAACTCCGCGATACGCAGTATTTT.

CDR3 in DNA: TGTGCCAGCAGCCAAGCGTATGGGGAAGGAAACACCATATATTTT. Amino acid sequence: CASSQAYGEGNTIYF. This chain connects TRBV7-2 to TRBJ1-3; D unresolved. V shed 5 bases and J shed 4 bases, with 15 bases lying between them. The CDR3 runs 15 residues. In germline, CDR1 is SGHTA, CDR2 FQGNSA.

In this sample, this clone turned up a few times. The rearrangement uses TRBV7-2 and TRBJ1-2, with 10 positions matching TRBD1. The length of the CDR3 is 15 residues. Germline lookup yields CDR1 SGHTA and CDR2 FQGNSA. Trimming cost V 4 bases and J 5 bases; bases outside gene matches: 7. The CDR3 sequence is CASSSGTGAFYGYTF. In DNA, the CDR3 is TGTGCCAGCAGCTCCGGGACAGGGGCCTTTTATGGCTACACCTTC.

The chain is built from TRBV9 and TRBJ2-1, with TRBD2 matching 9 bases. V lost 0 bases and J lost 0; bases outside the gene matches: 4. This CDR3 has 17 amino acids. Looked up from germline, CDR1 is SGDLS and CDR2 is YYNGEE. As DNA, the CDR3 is TGTGCCAGCAGCGTAGGTCTAGCGGGGAGCTCCTACAATGAGCAGTTCTTC. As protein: CASSVGLAGSSYNEQFF.

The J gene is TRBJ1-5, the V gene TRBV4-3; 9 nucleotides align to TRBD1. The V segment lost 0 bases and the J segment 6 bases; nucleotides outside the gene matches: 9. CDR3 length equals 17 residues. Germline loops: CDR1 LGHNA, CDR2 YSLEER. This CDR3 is CASSQDAYGQGSQPQHF. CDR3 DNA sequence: TGCGCCAGCAGCCAAGATGCGTATGGACAGGGGTCTCAGCCCCAGCATTTT.

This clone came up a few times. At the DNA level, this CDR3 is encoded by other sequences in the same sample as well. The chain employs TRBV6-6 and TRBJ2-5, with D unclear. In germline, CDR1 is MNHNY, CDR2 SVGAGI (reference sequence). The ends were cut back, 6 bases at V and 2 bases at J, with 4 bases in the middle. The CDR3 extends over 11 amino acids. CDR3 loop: CASRRQETQYF. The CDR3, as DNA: TGTGCCAGCAGGCGACAAGAGACCCAGTACTTC.

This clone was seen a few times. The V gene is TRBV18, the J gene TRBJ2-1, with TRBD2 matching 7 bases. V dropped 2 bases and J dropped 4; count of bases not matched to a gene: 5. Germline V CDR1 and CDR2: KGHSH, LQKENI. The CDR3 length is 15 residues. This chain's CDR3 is CASSPGAGQYNEQFF. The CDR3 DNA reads TGTGCCAGCTCACCAGGAGCGGGGCAGTACAATGAGCAGTTCTTC.

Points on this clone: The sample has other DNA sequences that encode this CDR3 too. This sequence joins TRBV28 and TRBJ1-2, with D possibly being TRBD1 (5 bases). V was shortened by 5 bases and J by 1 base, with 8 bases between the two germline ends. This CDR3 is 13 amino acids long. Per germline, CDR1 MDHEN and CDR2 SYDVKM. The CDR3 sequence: CASSLTDNYGYTF. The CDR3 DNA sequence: TGTGCCAGCAGTCTGACAGATAACTATGGCTACACCTTC.

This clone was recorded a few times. Here the CDR3 DNA reads TGTGCCTGGAGTGGGGTCACAGGGGAGGTCGGTGGCTACACCTTC. Translating it yields CAWSGVTGEVGGYTF. V gene TRBV30 combines with J gene TRBJ1-2; 7 bases align to TRBD1. V shed 1 base and J 7 bases; nucleotides not matched to a gene: 12. There are 15 residues in the CDR3. Germline CDR1 and CDR2: GTSNPN and SVGIG (reference sequence).

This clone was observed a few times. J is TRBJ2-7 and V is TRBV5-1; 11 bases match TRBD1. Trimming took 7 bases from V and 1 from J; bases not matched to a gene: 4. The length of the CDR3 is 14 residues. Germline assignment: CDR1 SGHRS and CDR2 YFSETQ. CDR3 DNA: TGCGCCAGCGGACAGGGGGCGCGTTCCTACGAGCAGTACTTC. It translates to CASGQGARSYEQYF.

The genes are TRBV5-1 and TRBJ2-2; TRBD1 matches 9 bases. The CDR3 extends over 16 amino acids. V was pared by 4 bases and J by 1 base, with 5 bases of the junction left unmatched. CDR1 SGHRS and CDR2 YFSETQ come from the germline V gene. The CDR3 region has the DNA TGCGCCAGCAGCGAGGGACAGGGTATGAACACCGGGGAGCTGTTTTTT. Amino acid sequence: CASSEGQGMNTGELFF.

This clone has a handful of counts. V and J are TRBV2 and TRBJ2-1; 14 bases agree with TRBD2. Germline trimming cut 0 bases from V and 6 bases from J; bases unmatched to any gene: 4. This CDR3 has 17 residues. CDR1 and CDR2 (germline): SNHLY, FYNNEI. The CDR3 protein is CASSEALGLAGGNEQFF. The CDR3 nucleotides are TGTGCCAGCAGTGAAGCGCTTGGACTAGCGGGGGGCAATGAGCAGTTCTTC.

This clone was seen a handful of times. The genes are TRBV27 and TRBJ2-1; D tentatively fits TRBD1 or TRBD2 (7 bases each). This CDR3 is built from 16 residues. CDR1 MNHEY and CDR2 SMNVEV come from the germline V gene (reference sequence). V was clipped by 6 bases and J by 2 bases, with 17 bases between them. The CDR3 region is CASRYGGTEAYNEQFF. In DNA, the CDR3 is TGTGCCAGCAGATACGGGGGGACAGAGGCCTACAATGAGCAGTTCTTC.

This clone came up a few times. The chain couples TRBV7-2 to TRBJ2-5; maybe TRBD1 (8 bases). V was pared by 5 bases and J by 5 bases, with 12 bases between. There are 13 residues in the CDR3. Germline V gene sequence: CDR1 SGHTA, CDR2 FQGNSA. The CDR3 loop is CASSGQGGETQYF. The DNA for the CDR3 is TGTGCCAGCAGCGGACAGGGAGGGGAGACCCAGTACTTC.

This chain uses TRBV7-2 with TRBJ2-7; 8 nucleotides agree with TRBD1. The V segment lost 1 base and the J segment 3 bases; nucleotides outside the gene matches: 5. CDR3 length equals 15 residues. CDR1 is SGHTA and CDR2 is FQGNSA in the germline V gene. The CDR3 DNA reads TGTGCCAGCAGCTTAGAGGAGGGACAGGTCTACGAGCAGTACTTC. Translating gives CASSLEEGQVYEQYF. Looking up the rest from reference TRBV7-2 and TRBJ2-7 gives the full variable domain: GAGVSQSPSNKVTEKGKDVELRCDPISGHTALYWYRQSLGQGLEFLIYFQGNSAPDKSGLPSDRFSAERTGGSVSTLTIQRTQQEDSAVYLCASSLEEGQVYEQYFGPGTRLTVT.

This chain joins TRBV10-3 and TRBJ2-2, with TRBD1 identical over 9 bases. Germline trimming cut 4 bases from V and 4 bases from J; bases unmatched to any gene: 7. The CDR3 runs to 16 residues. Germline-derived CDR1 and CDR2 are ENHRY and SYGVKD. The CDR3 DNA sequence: TGTGCCATCAGTGGGGGGACAGGGAGTACCACCGGGGAGCTGTTTTTT. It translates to CAISGGTGSTTGELFF.

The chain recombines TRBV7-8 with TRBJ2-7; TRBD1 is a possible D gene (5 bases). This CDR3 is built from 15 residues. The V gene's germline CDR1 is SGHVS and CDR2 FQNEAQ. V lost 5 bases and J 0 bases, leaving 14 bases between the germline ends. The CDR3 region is CASSRFRTPSYEQYF. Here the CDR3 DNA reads TGTGCCAGCAGCCGCTTTAGGACACCCTCCTACGAGCAGTACTTC.

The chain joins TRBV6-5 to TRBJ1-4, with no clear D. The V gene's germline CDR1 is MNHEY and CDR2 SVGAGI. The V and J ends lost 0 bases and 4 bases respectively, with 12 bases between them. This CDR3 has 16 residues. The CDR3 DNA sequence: TGTGCCAGCAGTTACTCGAATCCGCAGAATAATGAAAAACTGTTTTTT. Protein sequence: CASSYSNPQNNEKLFF.

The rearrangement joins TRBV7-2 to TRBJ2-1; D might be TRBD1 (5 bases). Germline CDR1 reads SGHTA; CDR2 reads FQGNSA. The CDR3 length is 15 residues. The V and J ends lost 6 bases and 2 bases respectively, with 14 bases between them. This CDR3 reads CASSPIPDTYNEQFF. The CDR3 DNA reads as TGTGCCAGCAGTCCCATCCCGGACACCTACAATGAGCAGTTCTTC.

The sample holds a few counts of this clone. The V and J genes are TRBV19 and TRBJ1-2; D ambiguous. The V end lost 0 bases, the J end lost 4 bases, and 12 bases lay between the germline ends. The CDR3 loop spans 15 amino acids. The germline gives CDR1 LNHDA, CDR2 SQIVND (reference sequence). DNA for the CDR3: TGTGCCAGTAGTATAGATCGCCGGACGTCCTATGGCTACACCTTC. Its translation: CASSIDRRTSYGYTF.

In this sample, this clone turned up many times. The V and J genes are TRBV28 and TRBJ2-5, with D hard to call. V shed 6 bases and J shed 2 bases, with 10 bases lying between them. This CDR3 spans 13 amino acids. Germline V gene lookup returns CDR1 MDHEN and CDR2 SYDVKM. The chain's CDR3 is CASSPPFQETQYF. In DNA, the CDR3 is TGTGCCAGCAGCCCTCCGTTTCAAGAGACCCAGTACTTC.